A selection of T cell receptor beta chains follows, all from one sample in a study of cytomegalovirus exposure and HLA in healthy donors. Assay: immunoSEQ multiplex PCR; the TCRdb copy retains only in-frame clones and omits some. The data contain approximately 93,000 clones, over 75% of them singletons. The source material was PBMCs. These receptors were obtained from a man aged 50 to 59 in good health and CMV-seronegative. The conserved cysteine and the conserved F or W are not part of the CDR3 here. Fields, in order: CDR3 protein, J gene, V gene.

CDR3: ARIPGQGRNIQY
J: TRBJ2-4
V: TRBV14

CDR3: ASTPGGQGAYEQY
J: TRBJ2-7
V: TRBV6-5

CDR3: AWSVDRGMGQPQH
J: TRBJ1-5
V: TRBV30

CDR3: ASSLGNMAQY
J: TRBJ2-5
V: TRBV7-9

CDR3: ASNLGSGRGVDTQY
J: TRBJ2-3
V: TRBV5-1

CDR3: ASTSGSGQGTDTQY
J: TRBJ2-3
V: TRBV5-1

CDR3: ASSPDRGEGQGRYEQY
J: TRBJ2-7
V: TRBV7-9

CDR3: ASSENRLTTDTQY
J: TRBJ2-3
V: TRBV10-2

CDR3: ATPGQGTDTQY
J: TRBJ2-3
V: TRBV28

CDR3: ASSSGRARETQY
J: TRBJ2-5
V: TRBV5-1

CDR3: ASRSGLALDTQY
J: TRBJ2-3
V: TRBV5-1

CDR3: ASSLGQGNTGELF
J: TRBJ2-2
V: TRBV5-1

CDR3: ASSKASLDEQF
J: TRBJ2-1
V: TRBV18

CDR3: ASSPGAGGGQF
J: TRBJ2-1
V: TRBV11-2

CDR3: ASSPTGDANEKLF
J: TRBJ1-4
V: TRBV28

CDR3: ASSGPRAGGDNEQF
J: TRBJ2-1
V: TRBV9

CDR3: ASSLQGTTSDTQY
J: TRBJ2-3
V: TRBV7-9

CDR3: SVERDNSYEQY
J: -
V: TRBV29-1

CDR3: ASSQRRSSGTDTQY
J: TRBJ2-3
V: TRBV23-1

CDR3: ASGSGGGSYNEQF
J: TRBJ2-1
V: TRBV28

CDR3: ASSLAAGGYNEQF
J: TRBJ2-1
V: TRBV7-2

CDR3: ASSYSTGGRPQY
J: TRBJ2-3
V: TRBV6-5

CDR3: ASSPGTSNANEQF
J: TRBJ2-1
V: TRBV7-7

CDR3: ASRLAGVGNEQF
J: TRBJ2-1
V: TRBV2

CDR3: ASSVDRVSNEQF
J: TRBJ2-1
V: TRBV7-3

CDR3: ASSQAGQTNTEAF
J: TRBJ1-1
V: TRBV4-2

CDR3: ASSPLRETATSEQY
J: TRBJ2-7
V: TRBV11-2

CDR3: ASTPYGAGNQPQH
J: TRBJ1-5
V: TRBV28

CDR3: ASTPGQANTGELF
J: TRBJ2-2
V: TRBV19

CDR3: ASSVMGRETQY
J: TRBJ2-5
V: TRBV2

CDR3: ASGPGTVNTEAF
J: TRBJ1-1
V: TRBV7-9

CDR3: ASSYSWGSGIEGYT
J: TRBJ1-2
V: TRBV6-5

CDR3: SVAPGHRAYEQY
J: TRBJ2-7
V: TRBV29-1

CDR3: ASLPVRGNEQF
J: TRBJ2-1
V: TRBV28

CDR3: ASSQDWAEETQY
J: TRBJ2-5
V: TRBV4-3

CDR3: ASSLTVNTEAF
J: TRBJ1-1
V: TRBV7-6

CDR3: SQGDLKAQH
J: TRBJ1-5
V: TRBV20-1

CDR3: ASSSDRSNIQY
J: TRBJ2-4
V: TRBV7-2

CDR3: ASSLPRGTNEKLF
J: TRBJ1-4
V: TRBV7-9

CDR3: ASSVGPDITNYGYT
J: TRBJ1-2
V: TRBV9

CDR3: ASSLGDRPNTEAF
J: TRBJ1-1
V: TRBV7-6

CDR3: ASSTHRDKGSEQY
J: TRBJ2-7
V: TRBV4-3